What follows is one T cell receptor (beta chain) and its context. Antigen unknown. Some clones are missing from TCRdb's copy, which holds only in-frame ones; the method was immunoSEQ multiplex PCR. The sample lists fewer than 100,000 clones; over 85% were seen once. Stated time point: baseline, week 1 (first vaccination visit). Noted treatment: pre-vaccination baseline after standard-of-care therapy. These data come from a study of a mutant IDH1 vaccine in newly diagnosed glioma. Germline values: CDR1 ENHRY, CDR2 SYGVKD. This CDR3 has 20 amino acids. V shed 0 bases and J 1 base; nucleotides not matched to a gene: 10. Study findings and constraints: Vaccination induced immune responses in around 95% of patients.

The source is a woman aged 50 to 60 with glioma. The sample here was PBMCs, taken from a glioma patient treated with radiotherapy, temozolomide or both. This chain links TRBV10-3 with TRBJ2-4, with 12 nucleotides matching TRBD2. CDR3 nucleotides: TGTGCCATCAGTGAGTCGCGGCTAGCGGGAGGGCCCGGGGCCAAAAACATTCAGTACTTC. Residues: CAISESRLAGGPGAKNIQYF.